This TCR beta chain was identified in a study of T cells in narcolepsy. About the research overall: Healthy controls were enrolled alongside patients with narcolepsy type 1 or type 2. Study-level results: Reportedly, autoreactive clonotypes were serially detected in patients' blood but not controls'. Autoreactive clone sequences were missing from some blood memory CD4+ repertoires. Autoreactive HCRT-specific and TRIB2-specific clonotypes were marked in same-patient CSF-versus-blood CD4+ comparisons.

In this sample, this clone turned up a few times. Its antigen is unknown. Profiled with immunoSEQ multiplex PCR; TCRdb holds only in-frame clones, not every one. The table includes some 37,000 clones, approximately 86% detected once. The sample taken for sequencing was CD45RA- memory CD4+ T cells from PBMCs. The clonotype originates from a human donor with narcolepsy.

CDR3 residues: CASSLAAGEKLFF. The CDR3 DNA sequence: TGTGCCAGCAGCTTAGCTGCGGGGGAAAAACTGTTTTTT. V is TRBV7-9 and J is TRBJ1-4, with no clear D. V lost 0 bases and J lost 8, with 7 bases in between. The length of the CDR3 is 13 residues. CDR1 and CDR2 (germline): SEHNR, FQNEAQ (reference sequence).